This entry lists 22 T cell receptor beta chains sequenced from one sample in a study of T cell responses to AZD1222 COVID-19 vaccine. Libraries were prepared by immunoSEQ multiplex PCR; TCRdb keeps only in-frame clonotypes and omits some of them. The repertoire holds about 96,000 clones, with 90% to 95% as singletons. The specimen was peripheral blood, collected on day 0 of MenACWY control vaccination. The receptor set was obtained from an adult in good health.

This clone was detected only once. V gene TRBV2 combines with J gene TRBJ1-1, with D maybe TRBD1 (6 bases). Trimming pared 0 bases from V and 4 bases from J, leaving 12 bases between. The germline V gene encodes CDR1 SNHLY and CDR2 FYNNEI. This CDR3 spans 15 amino acids. CDR3 region: CASSEADPGATEAFF. For the CDR3, the DNA is TGTGCCAGCAGTGAAGCGGATCCGGGGGCCACTGAAGCTTTCTTT.

This sequence joins TRBV2 and TRBJ1-3; TRBD1 agrees at 7 bases. V dropped 4 bases and J dropped 2; count of bases not matched to a gene: 2. Per germline, CDR1 SNHLY and CDR2 FYNNEI. The CDR3 consists of 14 residues. CDR3 nucleotides: TGTGCCAGCAGTGTGGGACAGCCTGGAAACACCATATATTTT. Encoded protein: CASSVGQPGNTIYF.

The V and J genes are TRBV7-9 and TRBJ2-7; D call uncertain. V lost 5 bases and J lost 7, with 12 bases in between. Germline CDR1 is SEHNR and CDR2 is FQNEAQ (reference sequence). This CDR3 is built from 12 residues. CDR3 bases: TGTGCCAGCAGCCAATCCACGAGGGAGCAGTACTTC. Amino acid sequence: CASSQSTREQYF.

This chain links TRBV6-2 or TRBV6-3 with TRBJ2-3, with TRBD2 matching over 9 bases. Losses at the gene ends were 0 bases for V and 6 bases for J; bases not matched to a gene: 4. The CDR3 is 15 residues long. Per germline, CDR1 MNHEY and CDR2 SVGEGT. The CDR3 DNA is TGTGCCAGCAGTTACTCTCTAGCGGGGTCGGATACGCAGTATTTT. Protein product: CASSYSLAGSDTQYF.

V is TRBV2 and J is TRBJ1-1; no clear D. CDR1 is SNHLY, CDR2 FYNNEI, per germline. With 3 bases removed from V and 3 bases from J, the gap between germline ends came to 8 bases. This CDR3 is built from 13 residues. In DNA, the CDR3 is TGTGCCAGCAGTGAGGGGTCGGACACTGAAGCTTTCTTT. Amino acid sequence: CASSEGSDTEAFF.

The genes are TRBV3-1 (or the pseudogene TRBV3-2) and TRBJ2-3; 8 bases are shared with TRBD2. CDR1 is LGHDT, CDR2 YNNKEL, per germline (reference sequence). V was clipped by 3 bases and J by 4 bases; unmatched bases: 12. The CDR3 sequence is 17 residues long. CDR3 nucleotides: TGTGCCAGCAGCCATCTCCTCAGCGGCGGGGGGTCAGATACGCAGTATTTT. Translating gives CASSHLLSGGGSDTQYF.

Here the CDR3 reads CASSRGQGAGLFF. CDR3 nucleotides: TGTGCCAGCAGTAGGGGACAGGGGGCAGGACTGTTTTTT. The chain is built from TRBV12-3 or TRBV12-4 and TRBJ1-4, with TRBD1 matching 12 bases. V dropped 5 bases and J dropped 13; count of bases not matched to a gene: 5. This CDR3 is built from 13 residues.

The chain links TRBV7-2 to TRBJ1-2; D not certain. CDR3 length: 14 amino acids. Germline V lookup: CDR1 SGHTA, CDR2 FQGNSA. Trimming stripped 6 bases from V and 5 bases from J, with 16 bases between. The CDR3 DNA is TGTGCCAGCAGTCCTGATTTACTCCCTTATGGCTACACCTTC. Translating it yields CASSPDLLPYGYTF.

V gene TRBV4-1 combines with J gene TRBJ2-3; 11 bases line up with TRBD2. Trimming at V came to 0 bases and at J to 3 bases, leaving 14 bases not matched to a gene. Germline values: CDR1 MGHRA, CDR2 YSYEKL. The CDR3 has 20 residues. This CDR3 is CASSQDMLAGGFSRTDTQYF. In nucleotides, the CDR3 is TGCGCCAGCAGCCAAGATATGCTAGCGGGGGGCTTCTCTCGGACAGATACGCAGTATTTT.

The rearrangement uses TRBV19 and TRBJ2-1; 8 bases map to TRBD2. This CDR3 has 15 amino acids. V dropped 5 bases and J dropped 6; count of bases not matched to a gene: 9. Germline V gene data show CDR1 as LNHDA and CDR2 as SQIVND (reference sequence). CDR3 in DNA: TGTGCCAGTAGTCTTCGGACCAGCGGGGGCAATGAGCAGTTCTTC. Its translation is CASSLRTSGGNEQFF.

J is TRBJ1-1 and V is TRBV7-8; no firm D call. Trimming stripped 5 bases from V and 2 bases from J, with 6 bases between. The CDR3 has 12 amino acids. Per germline, CDR1 SGHVS and CDR2 FQNEAQ. The CDR3 loop reads CASSPINTEAFF. The CDR3, as DNA: TGTGCCAGCAGCCCTATCAACACTGAAGCTTTCTTT.

The chain recombines TRBV3-1 (or the pseudogene TRBV3-2) with TRBJ2-7; perhaps TRBD2 as D (6 bases). Germline CDR1 LGHDT, CDR2 YNNKEL (reference sequence). CDR3 size: 13 residues. V lost 4 bases and J lost 6, with 13 bases in between. CDR3 DNA sequence: TGTGCCAGCAGCCGGGACGCCGGGGGCGAGCAGTACTTC. It is translated as CASSRDAGGEQYF.

The V and J genes are TRBV27 and TRBJ2-3, with D maybe TRBD2 (6 bases). Germline CDR1 is MNHEY and CDR2 is SMNVEV (reference sequence). The V gene lost 3 bases and the J gene lost 13 bases, with 11 bases spanning the gap. The CDR3 extends over 11 amino acids. As DNA, the CDR3 is TGTGCCAGCAGTTTCGACGGGGAGGAGTATTTT. Translating it yields CASSFDGEEYF.

The genes are TRBV7-3 and TRBJ1-6; TRBD1 matches at 9 bases. Per germline, CDR1 SGHTA and CDR2 FQGTGA. The CDR3 contains 14 residues. V was pared by 5 bases and J by 8 bases, with 4 bases of the junction left unmatched. CDR3 sequence: CASSRGQGHSPLHF. CDR3 nucleotides: TGTGCCAGCAGCCGGGGACAGGGTCATTCACCCCTCCACTTT.

The genes are TRBV7-2 and TRBJ2-7; D possibly corresponds to TRBD1 (6 bases). Germline lookup yields CDR1 SGHTA and CDR2 FQGNSA. V shed 5 bases and J shed 0 bases, with 14 bases lying between them. The CDR3 length is 15 residues. The CDR3 is CASSEKGTFSYEQYF. In DNA form, the CDR3 reads TGTGCCAGCAGCGAAAAAGGGACATTCTCCTACGAGCAGTACTTC.

The chain has TRBV2 and TRBJ1-2; 9 bases are shared with TRBD1. Germline V CDR1 and CDR2: SNHLY, FYNNEI. The CDR3 has 14 amino acids. V was clipped by 7 bases and J by 4 bases; unmatched bases: 7. As DNA, the CDR3 is TGTGCCAGCACCCTCACAGGGGGCGGCTATGGCTACACCTTC. Protein sequence: CASTLTGGGYGYTF.

The chain employs TRBV11-2 and TRBJ2-7; no definite D call. Germline CDR1 is SGHAT and CDR2 is FQNNGV. There are 14 residues in the CDR3. V was trimmed by 5 bases and J by 5 bases, leaving 16 bases between them. The CDR3 here is CASSPSTASDEQYF. The CDR3 coding sequence is TGTGCCAGCAGCCCTAGTACGGCGAGCGACGAGCAGTACTTC.

In DNA, the CDR3 is TGCGCCAGCAGCTTGGCCGAGTTTGGGAACACTGAAGCTTTCTTT. Protein sequence: CASSLAEFGNTEAFF. The rearrangement uses TRBV5-1 and TRBJ1-1; no clear D gene. The germline CDR1 and CDR2 sequences are SGHRS and YFSETQ. V lost 0 bases, J lost 1 base, and 10 bases lay in between. The CDR3 has 15 amino acids.

The chain carries TRBV19 and TRBJ1-5, with 11 bases identical to TRBD1. The trim removed 6 bases at V and 5 bases at J, leaving 6 bases unmatched. The CDR3 contains 15 residues. Germline V gene lookup returns CDR1 LNHDA and CDR2 SQIVND (reference sequence). CDR3 DNA sequence: TGTGCCAGTAGAAAGGGACAGGGGGATTATCAGCCCCAGCATTTT. Translation gives CASRKGQGDYQPQHF.

The V gene is TRBV24-1, the J gene TRBJ2-1; 7 bases line up with TRBD1. CDR1 and CDR2 from the germline V gene are KGHDR and SFDVKD. Trimming took 5 bases from V and 8 from J; bases not matched to a gene: 8. The CDR3 has 14 amino acids. The CDR3: CATSGVTGVDEQFF. The DNA for the CDR3 is TGTGCCACCAGTGGGGTTACAGGGGTGGATGAGCAGTTCTTC.

The chain uses TRBV5-4 and TRBJ1-6, with a tentative D call TRBD1 (5 bases). The CDR3 covers 16 residues. The V end lost 4 bases, the J end lost 7 bases, and 18 bases lay between the germline ends. CDR1 is SGHNT and CDR2 is YYREEE in the germline V gene (reference sequence). The CDR3 region has the DNA TGTGCCAGCAGCATGGGGGGTTGGGGATTAAATTCACCCCTCCACTTT. The encoded protein is CASSMGGWGLNSPLHF.

In DNA form, the CDR3 reads TGTGCCAGCAGCGTTAGCGGGGGCTACGAGCAGTACTTC. Protein sequence: CASSVSGGYEQYF. The rearrangement uses TRBV11-3 and TRBJ2-7, with 9 bases that match TRBD2. J was trimmed by 3 bases and V by 5 bases; bases with no gene match: 2. Germline CDR1 is SGHNT and CDR2 is YENEEA. This CDR3 spans 13 amino acids.